These T cell receptor beta chains were read from a single sample in a study of T cells in Graves' hyperthyroidism and ophthalmopathy. Each CDR3 protein gets one entry after TCRdb re-called the multiplex PCR reads with MiXCR. The repertoire holds about 680,000 distinct CDR3 sequences, with approximately 40% as singletons. Source material: blood. Receptors originate from a woman between 35 and 50 years old with Graves' hyperthyroidism. Each CDR3 is given with its conserved first and last residue. D genes are given only for firm matches. A clone size is listed for some rows: how often the clone was seen (once, few, many), or a class if it is expanded.

>TRBJ1-5|.|TRBV27|.
CASRPDYSNQPQHF
TGTGCCAGCAGACCTGACTATAGCAATCAGCCCCAGCATTTT
>TRBJ1-4|.|TRBV28|TRBD1
CASSFAAGTGILFF
TGTGCCAGCAGTTTCGCTGCCGGGACAGGGATACTGTTTTTT
>TRBJ1-2|few|TRBV12-3/TRBV12-4|.
CASSFGRATHGYTF
TGTGCCAGCAGTTTTGGCAGAGCAACCCATGGCTACACCTTC
>TRBJ1-1|few|TRBV5-5|.
CASSSVALEAFF
TGTGCCAGCAGCTCGGTAGCACTTGAAGCTTTCTTT
>TRBJ2-1|.|TRBV2|.
CASSDTGREQFF
TGTGCCAGCAGTGATACAGGGCGTGAGCAGTTCTTC
>TRBJ2-6|few|TRBV11-2|.
CASSSIERSGANVLTF
TGTGCCAGCAGCTCTATCGAAAGATCTGGGGCCAACGTCCTGACTTTC
>TRBJ1-5|once|TRBV10-3|.
CAISDPGNQPQHF
TGTGCCATCAGTGACCCTGGCAATCAGCCCCAGCATTTT
>TRBJ2-7|few|TRBV5-1|.
CASSLSGTGDEQYF
TGCGCCAGCAGCTTATCCGGGACCGGAGACGAGCAGTACTTC
>TRBJ2-5|.|TRBV10-2|.
CASSDYGQGGLGETQYF
TGCGCCAGCAGTGACTACGGACAGGGAGGGTTAGGAGAGACCCAGTACTTC
>TRBJ2-1|many|TRBV2|TRBD2
CASSMYSGKDNEQFF
TGTGCCAGCAGTATGTACAGCGGGAAAGACAATGAGCAGTTCTTC
>TRBJ2-2|few|TRBV24-1|.
CATSDRTGEVGELFF
TGTGCCACCAGTGATAGAACAGGGGAGGTCGGGGAGCTGTTTTTT
>TRBJ2-2|few|TRBV6-5|.
CASSYAGSNTGELFF
TGTGCCAGCAGTTACGCCGGATCGAACACCGGGGAGCTGTTTTTT
>TRBJ2-5|many|TRBV2|TRBD1
CASRGTGVGAETQYF
TGTGCCAGCAGGGGGACAGGGGTGGGGGCGGAGACCCAGTACTTC
>TRBJ2-2|many|TRBV10-1|.
CASSESLNTGELFF
TGCGCCAGCAGTGAGTCGCTGAACACCGGGGAGCTGTTTTTT
>TRBJ2-2|many|TRBV10-1|.
CASGGGTGELFF
TGCGCCAGCGGAGGAGGGACCGGGGAGCTGTTTTTT
>TRBJ2-7|few|TRBV6-5|.
CASKGETYEQYF
TGTGCCAGCAAGGGGGAAACCTACGAGCAGTACTTC
>TRBJ2-5|few|TRBV12-3/TRBV12-4|.
CASSFSFGKGETQYF
TGTGCCAGCAGTTTTTCATTCGGGAAAGGGGAGACCCAGTACTTC
>TRBJ2-2|.|TRBV12-5|.
CASGLVLPGELFF
TGTGCTAGTGGTTTGGTACTACCCGGGGAGCTGTTTTTT